A single sample is the source of the 10 T cell receptor beta chains below, sequenced in a study of cytomegalovirus exposure and HLA in healthy donors. The PCR was carried out with 60 Vbeta primers and 13 Jbeta primers. TCRdb's table, derived via immunoSEQ multiplex PCR, lists solely in-frame clones and lacks some. This repertoire shows 100,000 or so clones, about 78% found once; its top ten account for under 1.5%. Specimen: PBMCs. These receptors all come from a man aged 25 to 40 in good health and CMV-seronegative.

The chain couples TRBV2 to TRBJ2-6, with 9 bases identical to TRBD2. The CDR3 runs to 16 residues. CDR1 and CDR2 from the germline V gene are SNHLY and FYNNEI. V shed 8 bases, J shed 0 bases, and the junction held 5 bases outside the gene matches. CDR3: CASGSGSGSGANVLTF. CDR3 bases: TGTGCCAGCGGTAGCGGGAGTGGCTCTGGGGCCAACGTCCTGACTTTC.

The chain couples TRBV7-9 to TRBJ2-1; D is unclear. The CDR3 is 14 amino acids. V gave up 5 bases and J gave up 1 base, with 9 bases separating them. Germline CDR1 is SEHNR and CDR2 is FQNEAQ (reference sequence). The CDR3 DNA reads as TGTGCCAGCAGCCCCCTAGGTTCCTACAATGAGCAGTTCTTC. As protein: CASSPLGSYNEQFF.

This clone occurred once. The V gene is TRBV4-1, the J gene TRBJ2-7; 9 positions agree with TRBD1. The junction had 12 bases not matched to a gene; V was cut back by 3 bases and J by 0 bases. Germline assignment: CDR1 MGHRA and CDR2 YSYEKL. CDR3 length: 18 amino acids. DNA of the CDR3: TGCGCCAGCAGCCACCTCCCAGGGACAGGGTCCTTCTCCTACGAGCAGTACTTC. This sequence encodes CASSHLPGTGSFSYEQYF.

This clone came up once. This chain uses TRBV14 with TRBJ1-4; D gene uncertain. Germline CDR1 is SGHDN and CDR2 is FVKESK. This CDR3 is 14 amino acids long. V was pared by 4 bases and J by 10 bases, with 16 bases between. As DNA, the CDR3 is TGTGCCAGCAGCCGGGATGCGGGCATGGGAAAACTGTTTTTT. It encodes CASSRDAGMGKLFF.

The chain has TRBV28 and TRBJ2-1; no reliable D call. Germline CDR1 MDHEN, CDR2 SYDVKM. V gave up 3 bases and J gave up 5 bases, with 8 bases separating them. The CDR3 extends over 13 amino acids. The DNA for the CDR3 is TGTGCCAGCAGTTTGAGCTCTGACAATGAGCAGTTCTTC. Amino acid sequence: CASSLSSDNEQFF.

Written as DNA, the CDR3 is TGTGCCATCACCCCGACAGGCTCTGGAAACACCATATATTTT. Its protein product is CAITPTGSGNTIYF. The chain couples TRBV10-3 to TRBJ1-3, with a weak D call TRBD1 (6 bases). Germline CDR1 reads ENHRY; CDR2 reads SYGVKD. The ends were cut back, 7 bases at V and 0 bases at J, with 10 bases in the middle. CDR3 length equals 14 residues.

The chain has TRBV6-6 and TRBJ2-6; D might be TRBD1 (6 bases). Germline V gene sequence: CDR1 MNHNY, CDR2 SVGAGI (reference sequence). The CDR3 loop spans 15 amino acids. V shed 8 bases and J shed 3 bases, with 14 bases lying between them. CDR3 sequence (DNA): TGTGCCAGCGGTAAACAGGGTTATGGGGCCAACGTCCTGACTTTC. Translating it yields CASGKQGYGANVLTF.

The V gene is TRBV7-2, the J gene TRBJ2-5; TRBD1 matches at 11 bases. Trimming removed 5 bases from V and 5 bases from J; junction bases left unmatched: 10. The CDR3 extends over 16 amino acids. The germline V gene encodes CDR1 SGHTA and CDR2 FQGNSA. CDR3 nucleotide sequence: TGTGCCAGCAGCGCTACCGGGACAGGGGGTGAGGAGACCCAGTACTTC. This gives the protein CASSATGTGGEETQYF.

The chain links TRBV10-3 to TRBJ2-5; D remains unclear. Between the trimmed V and J ends, which lost 3 bases and 5 bases, there was a span of 16 bases. The CDR3 has 15 amino acids. CDR1 and CDR2 (germline): ENHRY, SYGVKD. The CDR3 protein is CAISDRKTWRETQYF. The CDR3 DNA reads as TGTGCCATCAGTGACCGAAAAACTTGGCGGGAGACCCAGTACTTC.

The CDR3 reads CASLTDRNTEAFF. The CDR3 bases are TGCGCCAGCTTAACGGACAGAAACACTGAAGCTTTCTTT. The chain links TRBV23-1 to TRBJ1-1, with D perhaps TRBD1 (6 bases). TRBV23-1 is placed among ORFs of uncertain function. The CDR3 consists of 13 residues. V was pared by 8 bases and J by 2 bases, with 12 bases between.